This T cell receptor beta chain emerged from a study of T-cell reconstitution after alpha-beta-depleted transplantation in children. Study observations and caveats: Among T cells one year after transplant, newly produced cells accounted for most counts and diversity. Several hundred expanded graft clones reportedly supplied alpha-beta T cells about two months after transplant. Recipient T cells and thymic progenitors that survived gave rise to the high TCRbeta diversity observed at day 60 in some patients.

In the case of this clonotype: As yet, its antigen is unknown.

A library of TCRbeta sequences, prepared with unique molecular identifiers, was generated. From the PCR reads, TCRdb called clonotypes with MiXCR, one entry per CDR3 protein. The sample holds about 830,000 distinct CDR3 sequences, 16% seen once. This CDR3 region has 15 residues. Between the trimmed V and J ends, which lost 0 bases and 1 base, there was a span of 7 bases. Germline V gene lookup returns CDR1 SGHRS and CDR2 YFSETQ. The sequences come from PBMCs, mostly from graft donor cells, collected 360 days after TCRalphabeta/CD19-depleted stem cell transplant. The V gene is TRBV5-1, the J gene TRBJ2-2, with D tentatively TRBD2 (6 bases). This sequence originates from a male patient aged 10 to 17 who had a stem cell transplant for acute lymphoblastic leukemia, so the T cells may come from the graft donor. CDR3 nucleotides: TGCGCCAGCAGCTTGGCTAGCGAGAACACCGGGGAGCTGTTTTTT. It is translated as CASSLASENTGELFF.